A single sample is the source of the 22 T cell receptor beta chains below, sequenced in a study of cytomegalovirus exposure and HLA in healthy donors. The assay was immunoSEQ multiplex PCR, and TCRdb's table has in-frame clones only and misses some. The table lists about 180,000 clones, around nine tenths of them singletons. Sequences were obtained from PBMCs. The receptor source for this set is a woman aged 30 to 39 in good health and CMV-seronegative.

The chain is built from TRBV7-9 and TRBJ2-7; D remains ambiguous. V lost 1 base and J lost 4, with 5 bases in between. The CDR3 is made up of 12 amino acids. Germline V gene data show CDR1 as SEHNR and CDR2 as FQNEAQ (reference sequence). CDR3 nucleotide sequence: TGTGCCAGCAGCTTAGTCCGGTACGAGCAGTACTTC. Its translation: CASSLVRYEQYF.

The V and J genes are TRBV5-4 and TRBJ2-7; 7 positions match TRBD2. The CDR3 has 16 amino acids. CDR1 and CDR2 from the germline V gene are SGHNT and YYREEE (reference sequence). The trim removed 4 bases at V and 3 bases at J, leaving 13 bases unmatched. CDR3: CASSPDPPPGGYEQYF. The CDR3 DNA is TGTGCCAGCAGCCCGGACCCCCCCCCGGGGGGCTACGAGCAGTACTTC.

This clone turned up a few times. The chain couples TRBV4-1 to TRBJ1-6, with 7 bases that match TRBD1. With V trimmed by 1 base and J by 7 bases, 1 base remained unmatched. Germline CDR1 and CDR2: MGHRA and YSYEKL. This CDR3 comprises 14 residues. Here the CDR3 DNA reads TGCGCCAGCAGCCAAGGGACAGGCAATTCACCCCTCCACTTT. Translating it yields CASSQGTGNSPLHF.

The rearrangement uses TRBV5-1 and TRBJ2-3, with D perhaps matching TRBD1 (5 bases). In germline, CDR1 is SGHRS, CDR2 YFSETQ. Trimming took off 3 bases at V and 0 bases at J, with 11 bases between the two ends. The CDR3 spans 15 residues. CDR3 region: CASSSGIPSTDTQYF. The DNA of the CDR3 is TGCGCCAGCAGCTCAGGGATTCCTAGCACAGATACGCAGTATTTT. The whole variable domain, filled in from reference TRBV5-1 and TRBJ2-3, reads KAGVTQTPRYLIKTRGQQVTLSCSPISGHRSVSWYQQTPGQGLQFLFEYFSETQRNKGNFPGRFSGRQFSNSRSEMNVSTLELGDSALYLCASSSGIPSTDTQYFGPGTRLTVL.

The rearrangement joins TRBV7-2 to TRBJ1-2; 8 bases are shared with TRBD1. V shed 4 bases and J 3 bases; nucleotides not matched to a gene: 4. Per germline, CDR1 SGHTA and CDR2 FQGNSA. The CDR3 runs to 14 residues. This CDR3 is CASSSDRGHYGYTF. The DNA for the CDR3 is TGTGCCAGCAGCTCCGACAGGGGACACTATGGCTACACCTTC.

The V and J genes are TRBV27 and TRBJ2-1, with D perhaps matching TRBD1 (5 bases). Germline assignment: CDR1 MNHEY and CDR2 SMNVEV (reference sequence). The CDR3 length is 15 residues. Between the trimmed V and J ends, which lost 2 bases and 4 bases, there was a span of 12 bases. The CDR3 nucleotides read TGTGCCAGCAGTTTAGGTCAGGGCACTTACAATGAGCAGTTCTTC. Translating gives CASSLGQGTYNEQFF.

The V gene is TRBV2, the J gene TRBJ1-6; D remains unclear. CDR3 length: 15 residues. V was clipped by 5 bases and J by 5 bases, with 13 bases between them. CDR1 is SNHLY and CDR2 is FYNNEI in the germline V gene. The CDR3 DNA is TGTGCCAGCAGTCCCACCAGAGGCGATAATTCACCCCTCCACTTT. Its translation is CASSPTRGDNSPLHF.

This chain uses TRBV19 with TRBJ1-5, with TRBD1 identical over 8 bases. The CDR3 totals 15 residues. J was trimmed by 3 bases and V by 4 bases; bases with no gene match: 5. From germline, CDR1 is LNHDA and CDR2 SQIVND (reference sequence). CDR3 sequence reads: CASSSWTGFNQPQHF. The CDR3 DNA reads as TGTGCCAGTAGTAGCTGGACAGGGTTCAATCAGCCCCAGCATTTT.

The chain is built from TRBV6-4 and TRBJ2-1; weak D call: TRBD2 (6 bases). This CDR3 is built from 15 residues. Germline V gene data show CDR1 as MRHNA and CDR2 as SNTAGT. V was clipped by 4 bases and J by 4 bases, with 14 bases between them. The CDR3 bases are TGTGCCAGCAGTGTAACTAGCTCAACTTACAATGAGCAGTTCTTC. Translated, it gives CASSVTSSTYNEQFF.

The rearrangement uses TRBV6-6 and TRBJ2-1; 8 nucleotides agree with TRBD2. Germline assignment: CDR1 MNHNY and CDR2 SVGAGI (reference sequence). The CDR3 is made up of 14 amino acids. The V gene end was trimmed by 9 bases and the J gene end by 4 bases; junction bases not matched to a gene: 8. As DNA, the CDR3 is TGTGCCAGTACGGGGCGGGGGGCATACAATGAGCAGTTCTTC. Translation gives CASTGRGAYNEQFF.

Only a few counts were recorded for this clone. This chain joins TRBV6-5 and TRBJ1-3, with D perhaps matching TRBD1 (6 bases). The V gene's germline CDR1 is MNHEY and CDR2 SVGAGI. The CDR3 has 15 residues. V shed 0 bases and J shed 4 bases, with 10 bases lying between them. Here the CDR3 reads CASSYSRGHGNTIYF. In DNA form, the CDR3 reads TGTGCCAGCAGTTACTCGCGGGGGCACGGAAACACCATATATTTT.

The chain couples TRBV19 to TRBJ1-5; TRBD1 might be the D (5 bases). V gave up 5 bases and J gave up 7 bases, with 33 bases separating them. This CDR3 has 20 residues. Looked up from germline, CDR1 is LNHDA and CDR2 is SQIVND (reference sequence). CDR3 sequence: CASSGGVARNPAGYLQPQHF. The CDR3 DNA reads TGTGCCAGTAGTGGCGGAGTCGCCCGAAACCCGGCAGGGTACTTACAGCCCCAGCATTTT.

The rearrangement uses TRBV4-1 and TRBJ1-1, with D unclear. V lost 1 base and J lost 6, with 6 bases in between. The CDR3 is made up of 12 amino acids. Germline V gene sequence: CDR1 MGHRA, CDR2 YSYEKL. The CDR3 sequence is CASSQAGSEAFF. The CDR3 DNA reads as TGCGCCAGCAGCCAAGCAGGATCTGAAGCTTTCTTT.

The chain couples TRBV5-6 to TRBJ1-2; no firm D call. Trimming removed 4 bases from V and 3 bases from J, with 16 bases in between. The germline V gene has CDR1 SGHDT and CDR2 YYEEEE. There are 15 residues in the CDR3. The CDR3 reads CASSPPGIVDYGYTF. The CDR3 DNA reads as TGTGCCAGCAGCCCCCCCGGGATTGTGGACTATGGCTACACCTTC.

The chain is built from TRBV2 and TRBJ2-4, with D possibly TRBD1 on 5 matching bases. The CDR3 is 15 residues long. Trimming left V 3 bases short and J 1 base short, with 10 bases between. Germline CDR1 SNHLY, CDR2 FYNNEI. The CDR3 is CASSEAGWAKNIQYF. CDR3 DNA: TGTGCCAGCAGTGAGGCAGGGTGGGCCAAAAACATTCAGTACTTC. Complete variable domain (other parts from reference TRBV2 and TRBJ2-4): EPEVTQTPSHQVTQMGQEVILRCVPISNHLYFYWYRQILGQKVEFLVSFYNNEISEKSEIFDDQFSVERPDGSNFTLKIRSTKLEDSAMYFCASSEAGWAKNIQYFGAGTRLSVL.

This rearrangement joins TRBV4-3 to TRBJ2-7, with 7 bases identical to TRBD2. Germline CDR1 LGHNA, CDR2 YSLEER. The CDR3 loop spans 14 amino acids. V was pared by 4 bases and J by 4 bases, with 7 bases of the junction left unmatched. The CDR3 spells CASSLRTSTYEQYF. The CDR3 DNA sequence: TGCGCCAGCAGCCTCCGGACTAGTACTTACGAGCAGTACTTC.

The chain has TRBV27 and TRBJ1-3; 8 bases map to TRBD1. V shed 4 bases, J shed 1 base, and the junction held 9 bases outside the gene matches. There are 17 residues in the CDR3. Germline V lookup: CDR1 MNHEY, CDR2 SMNVEV (reference sequence). The CDR3 reads CASSYVLDRVSGNTIYF. The CDR3 bases are TGTGCCAGCAGTTACGTCTTGGACAGGGTTTCTGGAAACACCATATATTTT.

The chain uses TRBV11-2 and TRBJ1-1; TRBD1 aligns across 11 bases. Germline V gene lookup returns CDR1 SGHAT and CDR2 FQNNGV. The ends lost 4 bases at V and 0 bases at J; junction bases unmatched: 4. The CDR3 has 16 amino acids. The CDR3 coding sequence is TGTGCCAGCAGCTGGACAGGGGGCCCCATGAACACTGAAGCTTTCTTT. Protein: CASSWTGGPMNTEAFF.

V gene TRBV18 combines with J gene TRBJ1-2, with 11 bases aligning to TRBD1. The germline V gene has CDR1 KGHSH and CDR2 LQKENI. The V segment lost 1 base and the J segment 6 bases; nucleotides outside the gene matches: 7. The CDR3 is 16 residues long. CDR3 in amino acids: CASSPLNQDRGHGYTF. The DNA of the CDR3 is TGTGCCAGCTCACCACTCAACCAGGACAGGGGGCATGGCTACACCTTC.

This clone was counted between two and nine times. The chain combines TRBV27 with TRBJ2-7; D unresolved. Germline CDR1 is MNHEY and CDR2 is SMNVEV (reference sequence). The CDR3 length is 14 residues. Trimming removed 5 bases from V and 2 bases from J, with 13 bases in between. The DNA for the CDR3 is TGTGCCAGCAGTACCCTCTCGGGTGCCTACGAGCAGTACTTC. It codes for CASSTLSGAYEQYF.

On this clone itself: This CDR3 is also generated by other DNA sequences in the sample. J is TRBJ2-7 and V is TRBV4-1; perhaps TRBD2 as D (6 bases). The germline V and J ends were trimmed by 1 base and 0 bases, with 7 bases remaining between them. The CDR3 consists of 14 residues. Germline V gene lookup returns CDR1 MGHRA and CDR2 YSYEKL. Written as DNA, the CDR3 is TGCGCCAGCAGCCAAGGGGAGGCCTCCTACGAGCAGTACTTC. Its protein is CASSQGEASYEQYF.

This clone was detected a few times. J is TRBJ1-2 and V is TRBV5-6; 7 bases fit TRBD1. The CDR3 length is 16 residues. Germline lookup yields CDR1 SGHDT and CDR2 YYEEEE. V trimming: 4 bases; J trimming: 4 bases; junction bases outside the gene matches: 13. CDR3 residues: CASSPAVGGTAYGYTF. The DNA of the CDR3 is TGTGCCAGCAGCCCTGCGGTGGGTGGGACAGCCTATGGCTACACCTTC.